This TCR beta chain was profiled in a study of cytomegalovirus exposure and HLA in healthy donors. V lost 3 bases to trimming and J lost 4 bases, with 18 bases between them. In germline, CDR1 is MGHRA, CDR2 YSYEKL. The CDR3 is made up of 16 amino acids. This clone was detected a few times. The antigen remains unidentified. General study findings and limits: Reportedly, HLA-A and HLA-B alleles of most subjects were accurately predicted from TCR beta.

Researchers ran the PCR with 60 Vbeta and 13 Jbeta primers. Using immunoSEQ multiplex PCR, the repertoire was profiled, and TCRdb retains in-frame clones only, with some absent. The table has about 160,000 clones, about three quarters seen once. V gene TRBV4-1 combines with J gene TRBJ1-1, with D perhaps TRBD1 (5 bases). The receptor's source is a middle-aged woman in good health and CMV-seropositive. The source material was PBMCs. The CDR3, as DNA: TGCGCCAGCAGCCAGACGTTAGAATCGGGGGGCACTGAAGCTTTCTTT. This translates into CASSQTLESGGTEAFF.